Each of the 20 T cell receptor beta chains below was sequenced from the same sample in a study of blood T cell repertoires in COVID-19 (dated by TCRdb to about 2020). Receptors were amplified or captured by the immunoSEQ multiplex PCR assay. TCRdb carries this immuneACCESS record with in-frame sequences only. Its versions omit some clonotypes, under half of them owing to an unresolved V gene in the studies checked, with the rest unexplained. The sample contains about 350,000 clones, more than 70% of them found a single time. 3% to 4% of the sample is held by the ten biggest clonotypes. What was sequenced was peripheral blood. Receptors were obtained from a woman aged 55-69 years with COVID-19, enrolled during active disease.

The chain couples TRBV30 to TRBJ1-5, with D unresolved. The CDR3 runs 12 residues. Germline CDR1 and CDR2: GTSNPN and SVGIG (reference sequence). V was shortened by 2 bases and J by 7 bases, with 9 bases between the two germline ends. The CDR3 sequence: CAWSTLKQPQHF. In DNA, the CDR3 is TGTGCCTGGAGTACCCTAAAACAGCCCCAGCATTTT.

J is TRBJ2-1 and V is TRBV7-2, with 9 bases fitting TRBD2. Losses at the gene ends were 1 base for V and 5 bases for J; bases not matched to a gene: 3. The CDR3 extends over 15 amino acids. Per the germline V gene, CDR1 is SGHTA and CDR2 is FQGNSA. The CDR3 DNA sequence: TGTGCCAGCAGCTTAGGGCGGGGGGGCCACAATGAGCAGTTCTTC. The encoded protein is CASSLGRGGHNEQFF.

V is TRBV6-5 and J is TRBJ2-3, with a possible D match to TRBD1 (6 bases). V lost 2 bases to trimming and J lost 6 bases, with 9 bases between them. The germline V gene has CDR1 MNHEY and CDR2 SVGAGI. The CDR3 consists of 13 residues. CDR3 nucleotide sequence: TGTGCCAGCAGTTACCAGGGGACCGATACGCAGTATTTT. It yields the protein CASSYQGTDTQYF.

The chain combines TRBV18 with TRBJ1-2; 7 bases fit TRBD1. CDR1 and CDR2 from the germline V gene are KGHSH and LQKENI. J lost 7 bases, V lost 5 bases, and 4 bases had no gene match. The CDR3 length is 12 residues. Here the CDR3 reads CASSSDRTGYTF. The CDR3 coding sequence is TGTGCCAGCTCATCGGACAGGACTGGCTACACCTTC.

This clone was recorded a few times. The rearrangement joins TRBV5-1 to TRBJ2-5; unclear D gene. Trimming stripped 0 bases from V and 5 bases from J, with 14 bases between. In germline, CDR1 is SGHRS, CDR2 YFSETQ. There are 15 residues in the CDR3. In nucleotides, the CDR3 is TGCGCCAGCAGCTTGGCCGGCGGCGCTGGCGAGACCCAGTACTTC. This gives the protein CASSLAGGAGETQYF.

The chain has TRBV19 and TRBJ1-2; 7 positions match TRBD1. With V trimmed by 3 bases and J by 6 bases, 7 bases remained unmatched. Germline V gene sequence: CDR1 LNHDA, CDR2 SQIVND (reference sequence). This CDR3 has 14 amino acids. The DNA for the CDR3 is TGTGCCAGTAGTATGGGGACAGCTGTTCATGGCTACACCTTC. Amino acids: CASSMGTAVHGYTF.

The chain's CDR3 is CASVGGAEEKLFF. For the CDR3, the DNA is TGTGCCAGCGTGGGGGGGGCAGAAGAAAAACTGTTTTTT. The rearrangement uses TRBV28 and TRBJ1-4; a possible D gene is TRBD1 (6 bases). This CDR3 comprises 13 residues. The germline CDR1 and CDR2 sequences are MDHEN and SYDVKM. V was trimmed by 8 bases and J by 8 bases, leaving 15 bases between them.

The CDR3 DNA follows: TGTGCCAGCAGTTTAGTCTCAGGGGGCGAGCAGTACTTC. Protein sequence: CASSLVSGGEQYF. V is TRBV12-3 or TRBV12-4 and J is TRBJ2-7; TRBD1 matches 7 bases. Losses at the gene ends were 1 base for V and 6 bases for J; bases not matched to a gene: 3. The CDR3 contains 13 residues.

This chain uses TRBV7-9 with TRBJ2-1; 13 bases map to TRBD2. Germline assignment: CDR1 SEHNR and CDR2 FQNEAQ (reference sequence). The CDR3 is 18 amino acids. Unmatched junction bases numbered 10, after V lost 4 bases and J lost 4 bases. Written as DNA, the CDR3 is TGTGCCAGCAGCTCTGACACTAGCGGGGGGGCCTCTTACAATGAGCAGTTCTTC. It specifies CASSSDTSGGASYNEQFF.

The chain recombines TRBV6-5 with TRBJ1-1; D is ambiguous. Germline V gene sequence: CDR1 MNHEY, CDR2 SVGAGI. V was cut by 0 bases and J by 4 bases, with 15 bases left in between. The CDR3 contains 16 residues. CDR3 bases: TGTGCCAGCAGTTACTCCCGAGTCGGTCCGGTCACTGAAGCTTTCTTT. Residues: CASSYSRVGPVTEAFF.

The gene calls are TRBV19 and TRBJ1-6, with TRBD1 identical over 7 bases. This CDR3 region has 15 residues. V lost 3 bases, J lost 5 bases, and 4 bases stayed unmatched. Per germline, CDR1 LNHDA and CDR2 SQIVND (reference sequence). CDR3 residues: CASSMAQGDNSPLHF. DNA for the CDR3: TGTGCCAGTAGTATGGCGCAGGGGGATAATTCACCCCTCCACTTT.

The V and J genes are TRBV4-2 and TRBJ2-7; TRBD1 matches 9 bases. CDR1 is LGHNA and CDR2 is YNFKEQ in the germline V gene. Unmatched junction bases numbered 9, after V lost 2 bases and J lost 1 base. The CDR3 consists of 17 residues. CDR3 DNA sequence: TGTGCCAGCAGCCAACAAACCGGACAGGGGAGATCCTACGAGCAGTACTTC. Translation: CASSQQTGQGRSYEQYF.

The rearrangement links TRBV10-2 to TRBJ1-1, with a possible D match to TRBD1 (6 bases). The CDR3 contains 12 residues. V lost 9 bases and J lost 1, with 9 bases in between. Germline V CDR1 and CDR2: WSHSY, SAAADI. CDR3 sequence (DNA): TGCGCCAGTGGGGGCCAGAACACTGAAGCTTTCTTT. This encodes CASGGQNTEAFF.

V and J are TRBV3-1 (or the pseudogene TRBV3-2) and TRBJ1-6; a weak D match, TRBD1 (5 bases). The CDR3 has 14 residues. Trimming removed 1 base from V and 7 bases from J, with 8 bases in between. Germline CDR1 is LGHDT and CDR2 is YNNKEL (reference sequence). The CDR3 bases are TGTGCCAGCAGCCAAGGACAGCCAAATTCACCCCTCCACTTT. Its translation is CASSQGQPNSPLHF.

The chain joins TRBV9 to TRBJ1-1, with D tentatively TRBD1 (5 bases). The CDR3 has 14 residues. Trimming took 4 bases from V and 0 from J, leaving 10 bases between them. Germline CDR1 reads SGDLS; CDR2 reads YYNGEE. The CDR3 coding sequence is TGTGCCAGCAGCCCCGGGGGAGTGAACACTGAAGCTTTCTTT. This translates into CASSPGGVNTEAFF. Using reference TRBV9 and TRBJ1-1 for the parts outside the CDR3, the full variable domain is DSGVTQTPKHLITATGQRVTLRCSPRSGDLSVYWYQQSLDQGLQFLIQYYNGEERAKGNILERFSAQQFPDLHSELNLSSLELGDSALYFCASSPGGVNTEAFFGQGTRLTVV.

The J gene is TRBJ2-7, the V gene TRBV5-1; 14 nucleotides agree with TRBD2. J gave up 3 bases and V 5 bases, and 4 bases lay outside the gene matches. The CDR3 contains 15 residues. CDR1 is SGHRS and CDR2 is YFSETQ in the germline V gene. The CDR3 DNA is TGCGCCAGCAGTAACGGACTAGCGGGGGGCTACGAGCAGTACTTC. It encodes CASSNGLAGGYEQYF.

The chain joins TRBV5-1 to TRBJ1-1; the D is unclear. The CDR3 has 13 amino acids. Trimming took 0 bases from V and 2 from J, leaving 5 bases between them. Germline-derived CDR1 and CDR2 are SGHRS and YFSETQ. CDR3 in DNA: TGCGCCAGCAGCTTGGCGTCCAACACTGAAGCTTTCTTT. Residues: CASSLASNTEAFF.

This sequence joins TRBV4-2 and TRBJ2-1; 8 bases fit TRBD2. The V gene's germline CDR1 is LGHNA and CDR2 YNFKEQ. This CDR3 has 15 residues. V lost 4 bases, J lost 5 bases, and 7 bases stayed unmatched. The CDR3 DNA reads as TGTGCCAGCAGCCCACGGCCGGGGGGGGACAATGAGCAGTTCTTC. It translates to CASSPRPGGDNEQFF.

The rearrangement uses TRBV7-2 and TRBJ1-2; tentative D call: TRBD1 (5 bases). V was pared by 2 bases and J by 7 bases, with 11 bases between. The CDR3 covers 13 residues. From germline, CDR1 is SGHTA and CDR2 FQGNSA. CDR3 sequence: CASSLTRVGGYTF. The CDR3 coding sequence is TGTGCCAGCAGCTTAACCAGGGTCGGTGGCTACACCTTC. The full variable domain, rest sourced from reference TRBV7-2 and TRBJ1-2, is GAGVSQSPSNKVTEKGKDVELRCDPISGHTALYWYRQSLGQGLEFLIYFQGNSAPDKSGLPSDRFSAERTGGSVSTLTIQRTQQEDSAVYLCASSLTRVGGYTFGSGTRLTVV.

This chain connects TRBV2 to TRBJ1-5, with D maybe TRBD1 (5 bases). Per germline, CDR1 SNHLY and CDR2 FYNNEI. V was trimmed by 6 bases and J by 7 bases, leaving 19 bases between them. The CDR3 length is 15 residues. Here the CDR3 reads CASSPNWAGRQPQHF. The CDR3 DNA sequence: TGTGCCAGCAGCCCCAATTGGGCAGGGCGGCAGCCCCAGCATTTT.